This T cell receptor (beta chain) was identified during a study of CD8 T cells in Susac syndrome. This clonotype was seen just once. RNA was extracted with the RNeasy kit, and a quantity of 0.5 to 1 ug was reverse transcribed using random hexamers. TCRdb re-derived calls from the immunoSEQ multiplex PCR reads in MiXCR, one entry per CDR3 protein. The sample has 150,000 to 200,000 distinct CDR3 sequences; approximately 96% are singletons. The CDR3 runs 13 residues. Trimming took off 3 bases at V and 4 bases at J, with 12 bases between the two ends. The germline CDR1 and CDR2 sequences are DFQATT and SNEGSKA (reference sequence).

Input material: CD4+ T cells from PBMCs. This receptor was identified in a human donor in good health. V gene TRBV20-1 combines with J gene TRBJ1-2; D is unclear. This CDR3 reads CSASGGSVYGYTF. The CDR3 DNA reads TGCAGTGCTAGTGGAGGCTCTGTCTATGGCTACACCTTC.